This T cell receptor beta chain was retrieved from a study of PD-L1 blockade in urothelial cancer. Whole-study context: Study patients had been treated with 0 to 3 previous chemotherapy regimens. Findings and caveats of the study: In blood sampled pretreatment, TCR clonality below the median predicted better survival.

Into every PCR, synthetic TCR analog templates were spiked. This table comes from immunoSEQ multiplex PCR, and its TCRdb copy is limited to in-frame clones, with some not included. This table holds 90,000 or so clones, around 90% found once. The time point denotes: pretreatment peripheral blood. Between 1 and 8 samples per patient were obtained, pretreatment and on-treatment. CDR3 size: 13 residues. CDR1 SQVTM and CDR2 ANQGSEA come from the germline V gene. V dropped 1 base and J dropped 4 bases, with 10 bases sitting between them. In its sample, this clone was seen once. Its cognate antigen is unknown.

Sequencing was performed on PBMCs, taken around atezolizumab (anti-PD-L1) treatment. The TCR comes from a man in his sixties with urothelial cancer. The V call is TRBV29-1, the J call TRBJ1-2; a possible D gene is TRBD1 (5 bases). DNA of the CDR3: TGCAGCGTTGAAGGGGGGGATCTCTATGGCTACACCTTC. Translated: CSVEGGDLYGYTF.